The TCR beta chain under discussion was sequenced for a study of PD-L1 blockade in urothelial cancer (TCRdb year 2017). In the study overall: Every patient began therapy around 2014 and was given atezolizumab 1,200 mg intravenously every 3 weeks. Blood samples were analyzed at two time points: 3 weeks after treatment start (second dose) and 6 weeks after treatment start. Blood samples yielded a median of roughly 150,000 T cells and around 80,000 unique TCRs, with median clonality roughly 0.084. Pretreatment blood TCR-seq was available for under 35 patients, at least one posttreatment blood collection was obtained for 25 or so patients, and tumor TCR-seq was available for 25 or so patients. An ECOG performance status of 0 or 1 was recorded for the patients, and 0 to 3 prior chemotherapy regimens had been received by the patients. Durable clinical benefit was defined as a progression-free survival longer than 6 months, and TCR features were additionally tested against progression-free survival and overall survival. Pretreatment tumor samples and matched peripheral blood, collected serially before and after atezolizumab treatment, underwent TCR sequencing. Durable clinical benefit was achieved by nine patients but not by the remaining 20. About 90% of the 29 patients were identified as males with urothelial cancer of bladder origin, and a prior smoking history was reported by 18 of 29 patients. In the same patients, pretreatment tumors underwent whole exome sequencing and RNA sequencing in addition to TCR sequencing. Somatic, immune and clinical correlates of response to PD-L1 blockade with atezolizumab in urothelial cancer were the focus of an exploratory multi-omic analysis. The paper as a whole reports these results and caveats: Small sample size (n of about 30) and many exploratory analyses mean the results are intended to be hypothesis-generating. Improved progression-free and overall survival was associated with having pretreatment peripheral blood TCR clonality below the median. Among patients with durable benefit, tumor-associated TCR clones showed greater expansion in peripheral blood 3 weeks after treatment started (n ≈ 21, p = 0.022).

This clone was recorded a few times. This clone's antigen is unknown. No quality values exist for individual bases; no much larger clone is one base distant. The CDR3 goes from the cysteine to the phenylalanine over 14 residues. Left in the record is the CDR3 DNA by itself, 42 bases read in frame from the first base. From a lookup of the germline V gene (reference sequence), CDR1 and CDR2 are SEHNR and FQNEAQ. V gives up 5 bases and J gives up 3 bases, and the segment between their germline ends measures 11 bases. Per the publication, the time point label means: peripheral blood 6 weeks after treatment start. The cohort comprised 30 or so patients with locally advanced or metastatic urothelial carcinoma treated at Memorial Sloan Kettering on a trial protocol. Peripheral blood mononuclear cells were collected pretreatment and during treatment, at between 1 and 8 total time points per patient. The Qiagen DNeasy Blood extraction kit was used to purify genomic DNA from total PBMCs and from tumor samples. Collected pretreatment and during treatment, PBMCs were isolated and stored as previously described.

To estimate absolute template abundance from read counts, synthetic TCR analog templates were spiked into each PCR. TCRbeta CDR3 regions were amplified from genomic DNA with bias-controlled V and J gene primers using the immunoSEQ assay. Sequencing of rearranged TCRbeta segments was performed at approximately 20X coverage. In the authors' own workflow: Clustering was used to correct sequencing errors, and CDR3s were annotated against IMGT to assign V, D and J genes. Downstream analyses used only productive TCRbeta rearrangements and left out out-of-frame or stop-codon sequences. Clonality was calculated as one minus the Shannon entropy normalized by the log of the number of unique productive sequences. Clones differing between time points or between blood and tumor were identified by Fisher's exact test with Benjamini-Hochberg correction at adjusted p below 0.01. TCRdb took this table from immuneACCESS and kept in-frame rearrangements with V and J called. Such tables lack part of the clones; where checked against another copy, unresolved V genes explain under half of the gap, and the rest is unexplained. Clone size and the V and J calls come from that table; the DNA yielded D and trimming. For this sample the table gives about 48,000 clones, of which roughly 80% were detected only once. The ten largest clones represent roughly 8.8% of the sample.

The sequencing used PBMCs, collected around atezolizumab (anti-PD-L1) treatment. The clonotype originates from a man in his 70s with urothelial cancer. The sequence links TRBV7-9 to TRBJ1-5; TRBD1 is perhaps the D gene, given 6 matching bases. The DNA sequence follows: TGTGCCAGCAGCCTGGACAGCAACAATCAGCCCCAGCATTTT. Its amino acids are CASSLDSNNQPQHF. The reference TRBV7-9 and TRBJ1-5 proteins fill in what lies around the CDR3, so the full variable domain reads DTGVSQNPRHKITKRGQNVTFRCDPISEHNRLYWYRQTLGQGPEFLTYFQNEAQLEKSRLLSDRFSAERPKGSFSTLEIQRTEQGDSAMYLCASSLDSNNQPQHFGDGTRLSIL.